This TCR beta chain emerged from a study of T cell changes during pregnancy in multiple sclerosis. Using immunoSEQ multiplex PCR, the repertoire was profiled, and TCRdb retains in-frame clones only, with some absent. In the table there are 55,000 to 70,000 clones, around 90% of which are singletons. Material: CD4+ T cells from peripheral blood mononuclear cells, obtained after pregnancy. This sequence was found in a female donor with multiple sclerosis, enrolled in a pregnancy study.

This chain's CDR3 is CASSPGQGRYTF. The CDR3 DNA reads TGTGCCAGCAGCCCGGGACAGGGACGATACACCTTC. V and J are TRBV6-5 and TRBJ1-2, with 9 bases fitting TRBD1. The CDR3 is made up of 12 amino acids. CDR1 is MNHEY and CDR2 is SVGAGI in the germline V gene. After removal of 6 bases from V and 11 bases from J, the junction contained 7 bases not matched to a gene.